The clone carrying this T cell receptor (beta chain) was seen more than once but under ten times. Its antigen is not identified. It was RNA transcripts that yielded the amplified TCR beta CDR3 regions. Using the HTBI primer set, a first-round RT-PCR was run on the TCR CDR3. MiXCR, run by TCRdb on the multiplex PCR reads, gives a single entry per CDR3 protein. The repertoire consists of approximately 490,000 distinct CDR3 sequences, with 20% to 25% occurring once and the leading ten covering approximately 49%. This sample is drawn from a study of T cells in Graves' hyperthyroidism and ophthalmopathy. Study-level results: Clonotypes that were expanded in thyroid above 0.001 mostly appeared in blood too.

The CDR3 sequence is 14 residues long. V gave up 4 bases and J gave up 5 bases; unmatched junction bases: 4. CDR1 and CDR2 (germline): SGHVS, FQNEAQ. The material sequenced was blood. The chain couples TRBV7-8 to TRBJ1-4; 7 bases match TRBD1. This TCR was sampled from a woman between 70 and 85 years old with Graves' ophthalmopathy. CDR3 amino acids: CASSSGTVNEKLFF. CDR3 bases: TGTGCCAGCAGCTCCGGGACAGTCAATGAAAAACTGTTTTTT.